The sequence of this T cell receptor (beta chain) was determined in a study of T-cell reconstitution after alpha-beta-depleted transplantation in children. The TCRbeta library incorporated unique molecular identifiers. TCRdb re-called the PCR reads through MiXCR, storing one row per CDR3 protein. The sample consists of fewer than 450,000 distinct CDR3 sequences, 15% to 20% of them appearing once. Whole-study results and caveats: Alpha-beta T cells present about two months after transplant were reported to originate from several hundred expanded graft clones.

CDR3 length: 15 residues. Germline V CDR1 and CDR2: SGHVS, FNYEAQ. V was shortened by 2 bases and J by 1 base, with 10 bases between the two germline ends. There are a few counts of this clonotype. Its antigen is not identified. The chain couples TRBV7-6 to TRBJ2-3; D uncertain. This TCR was recovered from a male patient aged 2 to 9 who had a stem cell transplant for acute lymphoblastic leukemia, so the T cells may come from the graft donor. The sample here was PBMCs, mostly from graft donor cells, taken 360 days after TCRalphabeta/CD19-depleted stem cell transplant. The CDR3 spells CASSLKVEGTDTQYF. CDR3 nucleotide sequence: TGTGCCAGCAGCTTAAAGGTAGAGGGCACAGATACGCAGTATTTT.